This is a list of T cell receptor beta chains from one sample in a study of graft-versus-host responses after intestinal transplantation. These receptors' targets are unknown. Clones were read by immunoSEQ multiplex PCR, and TCRdb kept only the in-frame ones, dropping some. The repertoire holds over 90,000 clones, with roughly 91% as singletons. Material: unstimulated CD4+ T cells sorted from spleen or lymph node cells, obtained before transplant. The receptors derive from a human donor who was the organ donor for an intestinal transplant. Each CDR3 is given with its conserved first and last residue. A D gene is named only where the DNA matches it firmly. Expanded clones get a size class; other rows say once, few or many, or leave the size out.

d_gene	v_gene	j_gene	abundance	CDR3nt	CDR3aa
TRBD1	TRBV28	TRBJ1-1	.	TGTGCCAGCAGTTTAGAAGGGGGCCCCAACACTGAAGCTTTCTTT	CASSLEGGPNTEAFF
TRBD1	TRBV4-1	TRBJ1-5	.	TGCGCCAGCAGCCAAGATTTAGGACAGGGGGCCAATCAGCCCCAGCATTTT	CASSQDLGQGANQPQHF
.	TRBV19	TRBJ2-3	.	TGTGCCAGTAGCGCCCAGGCAGCTAGCACAGATACGCAGTATTTT	CASSAQAASTDTQYF
TRBD1	TRBV19	TRBJ2-7	.	TGTGCCACAAGGTCTTTCGACAGGGGGAGAGACGAGCAGTACTTC	CATRSFDRGRDEQYF
TRBD2	TRBV11-1	TRBJ2-7	.	TGTGCCAGCAGCGAAAGGATAGCGGGGCCGCGGGAGCAGTACTTC	CASSERIAGPREQYF
TRBD1	TRBV6-1	TRBJ2-1	.	TGTGCCAGCAGTGATCTAACCCCGGGACAGGGAAGGCGGCAGTTCTTC	CASSDLTPGQGRRQFF
TRBD1	TRBV5-1	TRBJ1-2	.	TGCGCCAGCAGACCGGGCCCGGGACAGGGTGGCTATGGCTACACCTTC	CASRPGPGQGGYGYTF
.	TRBV7-9	TRBJ2-2	.	TGTGCCAGCAGCAATCAGGGTAGGACCGGGGAGCTGTTTTTT	CASSNQGRTGELFF
TRBD1	TRBV5-1	TRBJ2-7	.	TGCGCCAGCAGCTCTGGACGGACAGGACCTACCTACGAGCAGTACTTC	CASSSGRTGPTYEQYF
.	TRBV4-2	TRBJ1-1	.	TGTGCCAGCAGCCAAGTAGGAGGTTCAAACACTGAAGCTTTCTTT	CASSQVGGSNTEAFF
TRBD1	TRBV19	TRBJ1-1	.	TGTGCCAGTAGTCGACAGGGCAATAGGGACACTGAAGCTTTCTTT	CASSRQGNRDTEAFF
.	TRBV5-4	TRBJ2-7	.	TGTGCCAGCAGCCGCCCTCCACAGGGAGCGGGGAAATACGAGCAGTACTTC	CASSRPPQGAGKYEQYF
TRBD2	TRBV28	TRBJ2-7	.	TGTGCCAGCAGTTTACCTGGTCCAGCTAGCGGATACGAGCAGTACTTC	CASSLPGPASGYEQYF
.	TRBV6-5	TRBJ2-2	once	TGTGCCAGCAGCGGCGACAGGTTTGGGGTCGGGGAGCTGTTTTTT	CASSGDRFGVGELFF
.	TRBV19	TRBJ1-5	.	TGTGCCAGTAGCGCGATAAGGGAGGGGTATAGCAATCAGCCCCAGCATTTT	CASSAIREGYSNQPQHF
.	TRBV5-1	TRBJ1-3	few	TGCGCCAGCAGCTTGGGGCCAGAATCTGGAAACACCATATATTTT	CASSLGPESGNTIYF
TRBD2	TRBV4-2	TRBJ2-1	.	TGTGCCAGCAGCCAGCAAACTAGCGGGGACTACAATGAGCAGTTCTTC	CASSQQTSGDYNEQFF
TRBD2	TRBV7-2	TRBJ2-3	.	TGTGCCAGCAGCTTGAGAGCGGGGGGGCTTTTCACAGATACGCAGTATTTT	CASSLRAGGLFTDTQYF
TRBD2	TRBV7-2	TRBJ2-1	.	TGTGCCAGCCAAAAACGGGTTAGCGGGGTCCCCAATGAGCAGTTCTTC	CASQKRVSGVPNEQFF
TRBD1	TRBV9	TRBJ2-3	.	TGTGCCAGCAGCGCCCGGGACAGGGGGCTTAGGGTCACAGATACGCAGTATTTT	CASSARDRGLRVTDTQYF
TRBD1	TRBV28	TRBJ1-6	.	TGTGCCACCCACTCCGGGACAGTAAATAATTCACCCCTCCACTTT	CATHSGTVNNSPLHF
TRBD2	TRBV4-1	TRBJ2-5	.	TGCGCCAGCAGCCAAGTCACCCTAGCGGGGGGCCTAGCCAAGACCCAGTACTTC	CASSQVTLAGGLAKTQYF
.	TRBV19	TRBJ2-7	.	TGTGCCAGTAGCCGTCGGGACACCTCCTACGAGCAGTACTTC	CASSRRDTSYEQYF
.	TRBV7-6	TRBJ2-2	.	TGTGCCAGCAGCTTAGTGGCCGTCGGGGAGCTGTTTTTT	CASSLVAVGELFF
TRBD1	TRBV2	TRBJ2-7	.	TGTGCCAGCCGGACAGGGGGTAGAGAGCAGTACTTC	CASRTGGREQYF
.	TRBV30	TRBJ1-2	.	TGTGCCTGGGATCCTACCGGGTTCATTTTCAGAGGCTACACCTTC	CAWDPTGFIFRGYTF
.	TRBV4-2	TRBJ1-1	.	TGTGCCAGCAGCCAAGTGAGAGGTAGCGGTTTCGACACTGAAGCTTTCTTT	CASSQVRGSGFDTEAFF
.	TRBV4-2	TRBJ2-3	.	TGTGCCAGCAGCCAATGGCGGGACTCCACAGATACGCAGTATTTT	CASSQWRDSTDTQYF
.	TRBV7-2	TRBJ2-5	.	TGTGCCAGCAGCTTAGCGCATCAAGCGGCGGAGACCCAGTACTTC	CASSLAHQAAETQYF
TRBD1	TRBV28	TRBJ1-3	.	TGTGCCAGCAGTAGACAGGGGGCAGCTGGAAACACCATATATTTT	CASSRQGAAGNTIYF
TRBD2	TRBV5-1	TRBJ2-7	.	TGCGCCAGCAGCTCGATGGGTAGCGGGGTAAACGAGCAGTACTTC	CASSSMGSGVNEQYF
.	TRBV4-1	TRBJ1-6	.	TGCGCCAGCAGCCAAGATCCAGGGATGAGCTCCTATAATTCACCCCTCCACTTT	CASSQDPGMSSYNSPLHF
.	TRBV19	TRBJ2-1	.	TGTGCCAGTAGTATCTCACAGCACAATGAGCAGTTCTTC	CASSISQHNEQFF
TRBD2	TRBV10-2	TRBJ2-7	few	TGCGCCAGCGGGACTAGCCCGTACGAGCAGTACTTC	CASGTSPYEQYF
.	TRBV29-1	TRBJ1-5	.	TGCAGCGTCGTGCAGGGCATCGATCAGCCCCAGCATTTT	CSVVQGIDQPQHF
.	TRBV5-1	TRBJ1-4	.	TGCGCCAGCAGCTTTGGTACAGGGAAAGAAAAACTGTTTTTT	CASSFGTGKEKLFF
.	TRBV18	TRBJ1-1	.	TGTGCCAGCTCACCCCAGCGTTACACTGAAGCTTTCTTT	CASSPQRYTEAFF
.	TRBV23-1	TRBJ1-1	.	TGCGCCAGCAGTCAATCAGGGACGGGGGAGAACACTGAAGCTTTCTTT	CASSQSGTGENTEAFF
.	TRBV4-3	TRBJ1-2	.	TGCGCCAGCAGCCAAGATCCGTCCGAACCGGTCTATGGCTACACCTTC	CASSQDPSEPVYGYTF
TRBD1	TRBV28	TRBJ2-7	once	TGTGCCAGCAGAGACAGGGTGGGCTACGAGCAGTACTTC	CASRDRVGYEQYF
TRBD1	TRBV25-1	TRBJ1-2	.	TGTGCCAGCAGTGCTTGGGACAGGGTGACCTATGGCTACACCTTC	CASSAWDRVTYGYTF
TRBD1	TRBV28	TRBJ1-5	.	TGTGCCAGCAGTTTAGGGGACAGGGAGGGTCAGCCCCAGCATTTT	CASSLGDREGQPQHF
TRBD1	TRBV6-1	TRBJ1-1	.	TGTGCCAGCAGTGATCACAGGGGGAACACTGAAGCTTTCTTT	CASSDHRGNTEAFF
.	TRBV28	TRBJ2-7	.	TGTGCCAGCAGGCTGACAGGCCCCCCTTACGAGCAGTACTTC	CASRLTGPPYEQYF
TRBD2	TRBV5-1	TRBJ2-7	.	TGCGCCAGCAGCTTGGTTGCGGGGGGGACCTACGAGCAGTACTTC	CASSLVAGGTYEQYF